This record concerns one TCR beta chain sequence. The sample comes from a study of blood T cell repertoires in COVID-19. Study overall: The United States, Italy and Spain supplied acute and convalescent COVID-19 samples. Sample material is recorded as cDNA or gDNA derived from T cells, B-cell-depleted T cells, or PBMCs.

Germline CDR1 WNHNN, CDR2 SYGVQD (reference sequence). The CDR3 is 13 residues long. The germline V and J ends were trimmed by 4 bases and 8 bases, with 11 bases remaining between them. Authors' analysis steps: It was from reference gene primer amplification that nucleated cell counts were estimated. Clones were read by immunoSEQ multiplex PCR, and TCRdb kept only the in-frame ones, dropping some. V, J and clone size are those of that table, while D and trimming were read from the DNA. The table includes roughly 250,000 clones, approximately 90% detected once. V usage is TRBV10-1 and J usage is TRBJ1-4; the D is unclear. The specimen sequenced was peripheral blood. This receptor was taken from a woman between 40 and 55 years old with acute or convalescent COVID-19. The CDR3 loop is CASSVQVGEKLFF. In nucleotides, the CDR3 is TGCGCCAGCAGTGTTCAAGTCGGGGAAAAACTGTTTTTT.